The 12 T cell receptor beta chains below all came from one sample that was sequenced in a study of T cell responses to AZD1222 COVID-19 vaccine. Some clones are missing from TCRdb's copy, which holds only in-frame ones; the method was immunoSEQ multiplex PCR. The data show about 150,000 clones, approximately 89% seen once. Source: peripheral blood, taken 28 days after the second AZD1222 dose. These receptors were collected from an adult who received the AZD1222 COVID-19 vaccine.

The chain employs TRBV6-5 and TRBJ2-2; D unresolved. Trimming shortened V by 0 bases and J by 1 base, and 9 bases separated the two germline ends. There are 16 residues in the CDR3. CDR1 and CDR2 from the germline V gene are MNHEY and SVGAGI. The CDR3: CASSYSDRLNTGELFF. CDR3 DNA sequence: TGTGCCAGCAGTTACTCGGACCGGTTGAACACCGGGGAGCTGTTTTTT.

On this clone: This CDR3 is also generated by other DNA sequences in the sample. This chain joins TRBV7-2 and TRBJ2-1; 8 bases line up with TRBD2. Germline CDR1 reads SGHTA; CDR2 reads FQGNSA. The CDR3 totals 15 residues. The V segment lost 2 bases and the J segment 4 bases; nucleotides outside the gene matches: 4. CDR3 loop: CASSLTSGPYNEQFF. The CDR3 DNA sequence: TGTGCCAGCAGCTTAACTAGCGGTCCATACAATGAGCAGTTCTTC.

The rearrangement links TRBV9 to TRBJ2-7; D uncertain. The germline V and J ends were trimmed by 6 bases and 5 bases, with 21 bases remaining between them. The CDR3 totals 15 residues. Germline-derived CDR1 and CDR2 are SGDLS and YYNGEE. CDR3 residues: CASTPGRIALDEQYF. DNA of the CDR3: TGTGCCAGCACGCCCGGGCGGATCGCTTTGGACGAGCAGTACTTC.

The chain employs TRBV10-1 and TRBJ1-3; D possibly corresponds to TRBD1 (5 bases). The CDR3 has 15 amino acids. Germline lookup yields CDR1 WNHNN and CDR2 SYGVQD (reference sequence). Trimming stripped 2 bases from V and 4 bases from J, with 12 bases between. As DNA, the CDR3 is TGCGCCAGCAGTGAGATCAGGGTCAGAGGAAACACCATATATTTT. Its protein product is CASSEIRVRGNTIYF.

J is TRBJ2-2 and V is TRBV30; D uncertain. The length of the CDR3 is 11 residues. V was shortened by 0 bases and J by 9 bases, with 5 bases between the two germline ends. CDR1 is GTSNPN, CDR2 SVGIG, per germline (reference sequence). CDR3 sequence (DNA): TGTGCCTGGAGTGTAAGACGGGAGCTGTTTTTT. Residues: CAWSVRRELFF.

The CDR3 DNA reads as TGTGCCAGCAGTTTAGGGGACAGGGCGAACTATGGCTACACCTTC. It is translated as CASSLGDRANYGYTF. This chain joins TRBV28 and TRBJ1-2; TRBD1 matches at 9 bases. The CDR3 has 15 amino acids. The germline gives CDR1 MDHEN, CDR2 SYDVKM. The ends lost 2 bases at V and 2 bases at J; junction bases unmatched: 3.

V is TRBV5-1 and J is TRBJ2-2, with 10 positions matching TRBD2. In germline, CDR1 is SGHRS, CDR2 YFSETQ. Unmatched junction bases numbered 10, after V lost 2 bases and J lost 3 bases. CDR3 size: 18 residues. The CDR3 reads CASSLGLADRRDTGELFF. In nucleotides, the CDR3 is TGCGCCAGCAGCTTAGGACTAGCGGACCGACGGGACACCGGGGAGCTGTTTTTT. The full variable domain, its missing parts supplied by reference TRBV5-1 and TRBJ2-2, is KAGVTQTPRYLIKTRGQQVTLSCSPISGHRSVSWYQQTPGQGLQFLFEYFSETQRNKGNFPGRFSGRQFSNSRSEMNVSTLELGDSALYLCASSLGLADRRDTGELFFGEGSRLTVL.

CDR3 bases: TGTGCCAGCACCTCGACAGGGGGCTCACCCCTCCACTTT. Amino acid sequence: CASTSTGGSPLHF. This chain uses TRBV28 with TRBJ1-6; 10 bases are a match to TRBD1. V shed 7 bases, J shed 10 bases, and the junction held 4 bases outside the gene matches. CDR3 size: 13 residues. The germline gives CDR1 MDHEN, CDR2 SYDVKM.

The gene calls are TRBV5-1 and TRBJ1-1; 7 positions agree with TRBD1. V was pared by 4 bases and J by 0 bases, with 6 bases of the junction left unmatched. The germline V gene has CDR1 SGHRS and CDR2 YFSETQ. This CDR3 spans 15 amino acids. CDR3 sequence: CASSLDRAMNTEAFF. The CDR3 bases are TGCGCCAGCAGCCTCGACAGGGCGATGAACACTGAAGCTTTCTTT.

The V gene is TRBV19, the J gene TRBJ1-2, with 8 nucleotides matching TRBD1. Losses at the gene ends were 6 bases for V and 5 bases for J; bases not matched to a gene: 5. The CDR3 runs 13 residues. Germline V gives CDR1 LNHDA, CDR2 SQIVND (reference sequence). CDR3 coding DNA: TGTGCCAGTAGCCGACAGGGGACATATGGCTACACCTTC. As protein: CASSRQGTYGYTF. Supplemented by reference TRBV19 and TRBJ1-2, the full variable domain reads DGGITQSPKYLFRKEGQNVTLSCEQNLNHDAMYWYRQDPGQGLRLIYYSQIVNDFQKGDIAEGYSVSREKKESFPLTVTSAQKNPTAFYLCASSRQGTYGYTFGSGTRLTVV.

This clone was seen a few times. V usage is TRBV6-1 and J usage is TRBJ1-5; 9 bases align to TRBD1. In germline, CDR1 is MNHNS, CDR2 SASEGT. This CDR3 region has 17 residues. Trimming took 4 bases from V and 4 from J; bases not matched to a gene: 11. CDR3 nucleotides: TGTGCCAGCAGTGCTCGGTCAACAGGGGGCAAAAATCAGCCCCAGCATTTT. Protein product: CASSARSTGGKNQPQHF.

The V gene is TRBV11-2, the J gene TRBJ2-3; D is undetermined. V shed 0 bases and J shed 3 bases, with 4 bases lying between them. CDR1 is SGHAT, CDR2 FQNNGV, per germline. The length of the CDR3 is 13 residues. The CDR3 is CASSLDWTDTQYF. The CDR3 DNA follows: TGTGCCAGCAGCTTAGATTGGACAGATACGCAGTATTTT.